The entry that follows covers one TCR beta chain sequence. What it binds is not known. This entry belongs to a study of T-cell memory formation after mild COVID-19. Study results and caveats: Contracting clones, day 15 to 85, had balanced CD4/CD8, and later expanders favored CD4+. Detection of some responders pre-infection suggested pre-existing cross-reactive memory T cells participated. Contracting CD4+ clones lay largely in CM and EM, with CD8+ ones residing in EMRA.

With constant-segment primers, 5'RACE yielded cDNA libraries of TCR alpha and TCR beta that carried sample barcodes and UMIs. From the 5' RACE reads, TCRdb called clonotypes with MiXCR, one entry per CDR3 protein. The sample holds just under 350,000 distinct CDR3 sequences, roughly 13% seen once. Unmatched junction bases numbered 3, after V lost 1 base and J lost 1 base. CDR3 length equals 17 residues. Germline V gives CDR1 SGHRS, CDR2 YFSETQ. The origin of this receptor is a man in his late teens or twenties who had mild COVID-19 (a few samples of this study predate the infection). Cell type and time point are not known. The chain is built from TRBV5-1 and TRBJ2-5; 14 nucleotides match TRBD2. Specimen: PBMCs or a T cell subset sorted from them (not recorded which). CDR3: CASSLTGLAGGQETQYF. CDR3 DNA sequence: TGCGCCAGCAGCTTGACAGGACTAGCGGGGGGCCAAGAGACCCAGTACTTC. The complete variable domain, with remaining parts taken from reference TRBV5-1 and TRBJ2-5, reads KAGVTQTPRYLIKTRGQQVTLSCSPISGHRSVSWYQQTPGQGLQFLFEYFSETQRNKGNFPGRFSGRQFSNSRSEMNVSTLELGDSALYLCASSLTGLAGGQETQYFGPGTRLLVL.